This T cell receptor beta chain is from a study of shared clonotypes between healthy human individuals. Notes on this clone: Its cognate antigen is unknown.

Study-wide results and limits: Several donors showed sharing of about 4.8% of naive CD4 clonotypes. Despite large depth, rarefaction showed incomplete sorted-subset sequencing.

Naivety among CD8 cells was defined by CD45RO negativity and positive CCR7 selection, thereby excluding terminally differentiated effector memory CD45RA+ cells. The repertoire was sequenced with immunoSEQ multiplex PCR; TCRdb's copy has only in-frame clones and lacks some. Here the sample spans about 2.1 million clones, 80% to 95% being singletons. The CDR3 loop spans 16 amino acids. Trimming removed 4 bases from V and 4 bases from J; junction bases left unmatched: 10. In germline, CDR1 is MDHEN, CDR2 SYDVKM. The source of this sequence is a young man in good health. Some clones in this sample may be carry-over from other donors' samples. Sequencing was carried out using naive CD8+ T cells from PBMCs. The chain couples TRBV28 to TRBJ2-1, with 7 bases identical to TRBD2. CDR3 in amino acids: CASSSKLASIYNEQFF. CDR3 bases: TGTGCCAGCAGTTCCAAACTAGCGTCGATTTACAATGAGCAGTTCTTC.